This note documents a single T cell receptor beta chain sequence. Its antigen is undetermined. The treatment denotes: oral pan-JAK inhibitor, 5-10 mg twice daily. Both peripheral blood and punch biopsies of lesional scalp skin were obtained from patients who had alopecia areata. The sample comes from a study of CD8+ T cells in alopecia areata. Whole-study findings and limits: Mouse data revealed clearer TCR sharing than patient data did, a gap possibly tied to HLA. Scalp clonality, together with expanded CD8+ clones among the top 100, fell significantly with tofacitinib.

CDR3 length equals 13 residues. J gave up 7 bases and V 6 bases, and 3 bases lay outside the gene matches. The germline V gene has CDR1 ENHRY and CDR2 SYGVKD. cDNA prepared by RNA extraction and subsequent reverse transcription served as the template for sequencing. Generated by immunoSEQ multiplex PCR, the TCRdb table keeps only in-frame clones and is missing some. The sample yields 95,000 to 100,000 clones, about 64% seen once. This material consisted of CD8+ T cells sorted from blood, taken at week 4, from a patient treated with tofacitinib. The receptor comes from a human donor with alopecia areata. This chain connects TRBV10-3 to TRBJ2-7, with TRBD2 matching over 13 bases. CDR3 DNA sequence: TGTGCCATCAGCGGGACTAGCGGGGAAGAGCAGTACTTC. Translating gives CAISGTSGEEQYF.